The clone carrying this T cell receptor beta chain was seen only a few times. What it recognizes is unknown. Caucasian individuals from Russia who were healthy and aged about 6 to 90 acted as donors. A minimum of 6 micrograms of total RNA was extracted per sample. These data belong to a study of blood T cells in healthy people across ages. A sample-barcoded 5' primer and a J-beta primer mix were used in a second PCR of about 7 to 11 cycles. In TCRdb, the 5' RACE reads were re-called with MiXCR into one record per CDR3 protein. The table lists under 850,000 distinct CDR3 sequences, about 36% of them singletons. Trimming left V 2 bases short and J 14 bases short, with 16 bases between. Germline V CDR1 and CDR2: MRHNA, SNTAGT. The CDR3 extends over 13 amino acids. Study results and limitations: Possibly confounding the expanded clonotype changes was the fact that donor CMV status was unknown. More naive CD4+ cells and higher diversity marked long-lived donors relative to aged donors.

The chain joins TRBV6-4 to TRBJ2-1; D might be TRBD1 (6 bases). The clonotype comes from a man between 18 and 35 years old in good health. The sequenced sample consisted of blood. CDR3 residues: CASSDTYDRLKFF. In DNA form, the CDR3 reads TGTGCCAGCAGTGACACGTATGACAGGTTGAAGTTCTTC.